Below are 25 T cell receptor beta chains sequenced from a single sample in a study of immune cell composition in non-small cell lung cancer. The method was immunoSEQ multiplex PCR; TCRdb's version includes in-frame clones alone and lacks a portion of them. The sample holds approximately 11,000 clones; roughly 60% are singletons and the top ten take approximately 20%. Sequenced input: lung tumor tissue. These receptors were obtained from a human donor with non-small cell lung cancer.

This clone was seen only once. The chain is built from TRBV6-5 and TRBJ2-3, with D perhaps matching TRBD2 (6 bases). V was shortened by 2 bases and J by 0 bases, with 9 bases between the two germline ends. CDR1 is MNHEY and CDR2 is SVGAGI in the germline V gene. The length of the CDR3 is 15 residues. The CDR3 nucleotides are TGTGCCAGCAGTTACCAGAGCGGGAGCACAGATACGCAGTATTTT. Translating it yields CASSYQSGSTDTQYF.

On this clone: Its ends do not fully match the called genes, so a read error is possible. V gene TRBV6-5 combines with J gene TRBJ1-2; D may be TRBD1 (6 bases). This CDR3 contains 11 residues. CDR1 MNHEY and CDR2 SVGAGI come from the germline V gene. Written as DNA, the CDR3 is TGCGCGGGGGGGCGAGACTATGGCTACACCTTC. It encodes CAGGRDYGYTF.

The count of this clone is one. CDR3 coding DNA: TGTGCCAGCAGCCGTATACTAGCGGGAGGGCCCAATGAGCAGTTCTTC. It is translated as CASSRILAGGPNEQFF. The rearrangement joins TRBV7-2 to TRBJ2-1, with TRBD2 identical over 13 bases. The CDR3 runs to 16 residues. Per the germline V gene, CDR1 is SGHTA and CDR2 is FQGNSA. J lost 6 bases, V lost 5 bases, and 7 bases had no gene match.

This clone rates as large (0.1 to 1%). The same CDR3 arises from other DNA sequences in this sample as well. As DNA, the CDR3 is TGTGCCAGTTCCCGGCAGGGGGGAGGTTACGAGCAGTACTTC. Translation gives CASSRQGGGYEQYF. The chain has TRBV28 and TRBJ2-7; possibly TRBD1 for D (7 bases). Germline lookup yields CDR1 MDHEN and CDR2 SYDVKM. The CDR3 runs to 14 residues. V was trimmed by 9 bases and J by 4 bases, leaving 19 bases between them.

This sequence joins TRBV2 and TRBJ2-3; TRBD2 aligns across 8 bases. Germline CDR1 reads SNHLY; CDR2 reads FYNNEI. Trimming removed 7 bases from V and 4 bases from J; junction bases left unmatched: 7. The CDR3 contains 14 residues. The CDR3: CASKPLAGPDTQYF. DNA for the CDR3: TGTGCCAGCAAACCCCTAGCGGGCCCAGATACGCAGTATTTT.

This clone appeared a few times. The rearrangement uses TRBV27 and TRBJ2-1; 14 bases are a match to TRBD2. Trimming cost V 7 bases and J 2 bases; bases outside gene matches: 10. The CDR3 has 18 amino acids. CDR1 and CDR2 (germline): MNHEY, SMNVEV (reference sequence). CDR3 DNA: TGTGCCAGCACACCGACTAGCGGGAGGGTAAAAACCTACAATGAGCAGTTCTTC. Protein product: CASTPTSGRVKTYNEQFF.

This clone came up a few times. J is TRBJ1-1 and V is TRBV6-5; tentative D call: TRBD1 (5 bases). CDR3 length: 13 amino acids. The V and J ends lost 5 bases and 4 bases respectively, with 11 bases between them. Germline V gene data show CDR1 as MNHEY and CDR2 as SVGAGI. The CDR3 sequence is CASSPRVSTEAFF. In DNA, the CDR3 is TGTGCCAGCAGTCCCAGGGTATCCACTGAAGCTTTCTTT.

The chain carries TRBV18 and TRBJ2-1, with 11 bases lining up with TRBD2. Germline values: CDR1 KGHSH, CDR2 LQKENI. V trimming: 3 bases; J trimming: 8 bases; junction bases outside the gene matches: 6. The CDR3 covers 15 residues. CDR3 sequence (DNA): TGTGCCAGCTCACCCTCTAGCGGGAGGATCTATGAGCAGTTCTTC. Its translation is CASSPSSGRIYEQFF.

This chain connects TRBV15 to TRBJ2-3; tentative D call: TRBD1 (6 bases). Germline V gene lookup returns CDR1 LNHNV and CDR2 YYDKDF (reference sequence). The CDR3 totals 15 residues. Trimming left V 3 bases short and J 1 base short, with 11 bases between. CDR3 DNA sequence: TGTGCCACCAGCAGGACGAACAGGGGCACAGATACGCAGTATTTT. Protein sequence: CATSRTNRGTDTQYF. Together with reference TRBV15 and TRBJ2-3, the CDR3 gives the full variable domain: DAMVIQNPRYQVTQFGKPVTLSCSQTLNHNVMYWYQQKSSQAPKLLFHYYDKDFNNEADTPDNFQSRRPNTSFCFLDIRSPGLGDTAMYLCATSRTNRGTDTQYFGPGTRLTVL.

The gene calls are TRBV4-1 and TRBJ2-1, with TRBD2 identical over 11 bases. CDR3 length equals 19 residues. The junction had 8 bases not matched to a gene; V was cut back by 0 bases and J by 1 base. Per germline, CDR1 MGHRA and CDR2 YSYEKL. The DNA for the CDR3 is TGCGCCAGCAGCCAAGAGTTGGTAGCGGGAGGGCCTTCCTACAATGAGCAGTTCTTC. Its protein product is CASSQELVAGGPSYNEQFF.

The chain couples TRBV10-3 to TRBJ1-3; D possibly corresponds to TRBD1 (6 bases). Trimming shortened V by 10 bases and J by 0 bases, and 13 bases separated the two germline ends. The CDR3 has 14 residues. The germline V gene encodes CDR1 ENHRY and CDR2 SYGVKD. Here the CDR3 DNA reads TGTGCCACCCTTCGGACAGACTCTGGAAACACCATATATTTT. Its protein is CATLRTDSGNTIYF.

In DNA form, the CDR3 reads TGTGCCAGCAAACTAGCCGCAGGGGGCGGGGAGACCCAGTACTTC. Residues: CASKLAAGGGETQYF. The chain carries TRBV11-2 and TRBJ2-5; 8 nucleotides align to TRBD1. There are 15 residues in the CDR3. The trim removed 7 bases at V and 5 bases at J, leaving 12 bases unmatched. Germline V gene lookup returns CDR1 SGHAT and CDR2 FQNNGV.

V gene TRBV30 combines with J gene TRBJ2-3, with 10 bases aligning to TRBD1. The length of the CDR3 is 15 residues. The germline gives CDR1 GTSNPN, CDR2 SVGIG (reference sequence). Unmatched junction bases numbered 4, after V lost 1 base and J lost 3 bases. CDR3 bases: TGTGCCTGGAGTGAGACAGGGGGCATAACAGATACGCAGTATTTT. Protein product: CAWSETGGITDTQYF.

The chain uses TRBV18 and TRBJ2-7, with D possibly being TRBD1 (6 bases). Trimming removed 2 bases from V and 4 bases from J, with 9 bases in between. The CDR3 has 13 residues. Germline V gene sequence: CDR1 KGHSH, CDR2 LQKENI. CDR3 DNA: TGTGCCAGCTCACCAGACAGGAATTACGAGCAGTACTTC. It encodes CASSPDRNYEQYF.

This clone was counted between two and nine times. Here the CDR3 DNA reads TGTGCCAGCAGCGTGGATGGGGCCGCCGAGCAGTACTTC. Translation gives CASSVDGAAEQYF. The rearrangement links TRBV9 to TRBJ2-7; possibly TRBD1 for D (5 bases). The CDR3 extends over 13 amino acids. Germline V gene sequence: CDR1 SGDLS, CDR2 YYNGEE. V shed 2 bases and J shed 6 bases, with 12 bases lying between them.

The CDR3 spells CASSRTGRQETQYF. The CDR3 DNA follows: TGTGCCTCATCCCGGACAGGTCGCCAAGAGACCCAGTACTTC. V usage is TRBV19 and J usage is TRBJ2-5, with TRBD1 identical over 7 bases. The ends lost 11 bases at V and 1 base at J; junction bases unmatched: 10. The length of the CDR3 is 14 residues. Germline V gives CDR1 LNHDA, CDR2 SQIVND (reference sequence).

This clone is medium-sized in the sample. The chain carries TRBV6-1 and TRBJ2-2; TRBD1 matches at 8 bases. Losses at the gene ends were 8 bases for V and 2 bases for J; bases not matched to a gene: 1. Germline V gene sequence: CDR1 MNHNS, CDR2 SASEGT. The CDR3 is made up of 13 amino acids. Here the CDR3 reads CASDRGNTGELFF. In DNA, the CDR3 is TGTGCCAGCGACAGGGGCAACACCGGGGAGCTGTTTTTT.

The genes are TRBV9 and TRBJ2-5, with 13 bases fitting TRBD2. Germline values: CDR1 SGDLS, CDR2 YYNGEE. V lost 4 bases and J lost 5; bases outside the gene matches: 8. The CDR3 contains 16 residues. The CDR3 sequence: CASSPGGLAGPETQYF. In DNA form, the CDR3 reads TGTGCCAGCAGCCCCGGGGGACTAGCGGGGCCGGAGACCCAGTACTTC.

The gene calls are TRBV2 and TRBJ2-5, with D perhaps matching TRBD1 (6 bases). Germline CDR1 reads SNHLY; CDR2 reads FYNNEI. V was clipped by 3 bases and J by 3 bases, with 14 bases between them. This CDR3 contains 15 residues. This chain's CDR3 is CASSEQGLDKETQYF. The CDR3 nucleotides read TGTGCCAGCAGTGAGCAGGGGTTGGATAAAGAGACCCAGTACTTC. The full variable domain, completed using reference TRBV2 and TRBJ2-5, is EPEVTQTPSHQVTQMGQEVILRCVPISNHLYFYWYRQILGQKVEFLVSFYNNEISEKSEIFDDQFSVERPDGSNFTLKIRSTKLEDSAMYFCASSEQGLDKETQYFGPGTRLLVL.

This clone was counted only a few times. V and J are TRBV9 and TRBJ2-3, with D possibly TRBD1 on 5 matching bases. CDR1 is SGDLS, CDR2 YYNGEE, per germline. V lost 0 bases and J lost 6, with 14 bases in between. CDR3 size: 15 residues. The CDR3 protein is CASSVAGRVSDTQYF. CDR3 DNA sequence: TGTGCCAGCAGCGTAGCGGGCAGGGTGTCCGATACGCAGTATTTT.

This clone was found once. This chain joins TRBV28 and TRBJ1-5; D gene unclear. Looked up from germline, CDR1 is MDHEN and CDR2 is SYDVKM. V was pared by 3 bases and J by 5 bases, with 17 bases between. CDR3 length: 16 amino acids. The CDR3 region is CASSLIQPSGYQPQHF. The CDR3 DNA sequence: TGTGCCAGCAGTTTGATACAGCCCTCGGGGTATCAGCCCCAGCATTTT.

The rearrangement links TRBV5-4 to TRBJ2-1; 9 nucleotides match TRBD1. This CDR3 has 16 residues. Germline CDR1 is SGHNT and CDR2 is YYREEE (reference sequence). V was clipped by 2 bases and J by 8 bases; unmatched bases: 11. This chain's CDR3 is CASSLPTGGSRDEQFF. The CDR3 DNA reads TGTGCCAGCAGCTTACCGACAGGGGGGTCCAGGGATGAGCAGTTCTTC.

This clone is medium-sized in the sample. V gene TRBV5-1 combines with J gene TRBJ2-5, with 14 nucleotides matching TRBD2. This CDR3 has 18 residues. From germline, CDR1 is SGHRS and CDR2 YFSETQ. Germline trimming cut 5 bases from V and 4 bases from J; bases unmatched to any gene: 13. Written as DNA, the CDR3 is TGCGCCAGCAGGGATAAGGGACTAGCGGGGGTGGCGCGAGAGACCCAGTACTTC. Its translation is CASRDKGLAGVARETQYF.

This chain connects TRBV28 to TRBJ2-7; the D gene is possibly TRBD1 (6 bases). V was shortened by 2 bases and J by 4 bases, with 18 bases between the two germline ends. The CDR3 runs 16 residues. The germline CDR1 and CDR2 sequences are MDHEN and SYDVKM. The CDR3 DNA reads as TGTGCCAGCAGTTTAGGAGGATTAGGGGGAGTTTACGAGCAGTACTTC. Amino acid sequence: CASSLGGLGGVYEQYF.

This chain uses TRBV29-1 with TRBJ2-7; no clear D. The ends were cut back, 6 bases at V and 2 bases at J, with 14 bases in the middle. Germline CDR1 and CDR2: SQVTM and ANQGSEA. CDR3 length: 13 residues. The CDR3: CSVLLPTAYEQYF. The CDR3 DNA reads as TGCAGCGTCCTACTACCGACCGCCTACGAGCAGTACTTC.